These 32 T cell receptor beta chains came from one sample sequenced in a study of cytomegalovirus exposure and HLA in healthy donors listed by TCRdb under 2017. The method behind the library was the immunoSEQ multiplex PCR assay. The multiplex PCR relied on a mix of 60 forward primers for TCR Vbeta segments and 13 reverse primers for TCR Jbeta segments. TCRdb retrieved this table from immuneACCESS and kept in-frame rearrangements only. Not all clones are present; in checked studies, unresolved V genes account for under half, and no reason is known for the remainder. The sample has 70,000 to 85,000 clones on record, 62% of them singletons. The leading ten clones occupy 3.5% to 4.5% of the sample. Input material: PBMCs. These receptors were obtained from a male donor in good health and CMV-seropositive.

The chain carries TRBV19 and TRBJ2-1; 9 bases line up with TRBD2. Germline V CDR1 and CDR2: LNHDA, SQIVND (reference sequence). The trim removed 6 bases at V and 8 bases at J, leaving 11 bases unmatched. The CDR3 has 15 amino acids. The DNA for the CDR3 is TGTGCCAGTAGCTCCGTGGTAGCGGGAGCGGATGAGCAGTTCTTC. It encodes CASSSVVAGADEQFF.

The chain has TRBV5-6 and TRBJ2-5; 10 bases match TRBD2. V dropped 2 bases and J dropped 11; count of bases not matched to a gene: 3. The V gene's germline CDR1 is SGHDT and CDR2 YYEEEE. CDR3 size: 12 residues. CDR3 DNA: TGTGCCAGCAGCTTTACTAGCGGGGAGCAGTACTTC. This sequence encodes CASSFTSGEQYF.

The V call is TRBV30, the J call TRBJ2-1, with 14 bases fitting TRBD2. The CDR3 runs 15 residues. The germline gives CDR1 GTSNPN, CDR2 SVGIG (reference sequence). V was pared by 4 bases and J by 12 bases, with 11 bases of the junction left unmatched. CDR3 sequence reads: CAWKKVRLAGGGQFF. For the CDR3, the DNA is TGTGCCTGGAAGAAGGTTCGACTAGCGGGAGGGGGGCAGTTCTTC.

The rearrangement links TRBV2 to TRBJ1-3; D gene uncertain. V dropped 3 bases and J dropped 0 bases, with 12 bases sitting between them. The CDR3 sequence is 16 residues long. CDR1 SNHLY and CDR2 FYNNEI come from the germline V gene. The CDR3 DNA is TGTGCCAGCAGTGAGGAGGGCCCGAGCTCTGGAAACACCATATATTTT. This gives the protein CASSEEGPSSGNTIYF.

This chain connects TRBV28 to TRBJ2-7; 7 bases fit TRBD2. Per germline, CDR1 MDHEN and CDR2 SYDVKM. The J segment lost 5 bases and the V segment lost 7 bases, leaving 11 bases of the junction unmatched. CDR3 length: 14 amino acids. This chain's CDR3 is CASTPPGGTNEQYF. The CDR3 coding sequence is TGTGCCAGCACTCCGCCGGGGGGAACTAACGAGCAGTACTTC.

The V call is TRBV6-5, the J call TRBJ2-3; 10 bases map to TRBD2. The CDR3 totals 13 residues. J was trimmed by 5 bases and V by 9 bases; bases with no gene match: 5. Germline V gene lookup returns CDR1 MNHEY and CDR2 SVGAGI. CDR3 region: CASSGGQGDTQYF. Written as DNA, the CDR3 is TGTGCCAGTAGCGGGGGGCAGGGAGATACGCAGTATTTT.

The chain carries TRBV9 and TRBJ2-7; 10 positions match TRBD1. V trimming: 6 bases; J trimming: 2 bases; junction bases outside the gene matches: 11. This CDR3 has 16 amino acids. Germline-derived CDR1 and CDR2 are SGDLS and YYNGEE. The CDR3 DNA sequence: TGTGCCAGCACTCCTTGGGGGACAGGGGCTACCTACGAGCAGTACTTC. Protein sequence: CASTPWGTGATYEQYF.

This clone was counted a few times. The chain employs TRBV10-3 and TRBJ1-2, with 11 bases fitting TRBD1. J gave up 4 bases and V 0 bases, and 4 bases lay outside the gene matches. From germline, CDR1 is ENHRY and CDR2 SYGVKD. This CDR3 has 16 residues. The DNA for the CDR3 is TGTGCCATCAGTGAGTCTAGCGGACAGGGGGCCTATGGCTACACCTTC. Translation gives CAISESSGQGAYGYTF.

The count of this clone is one. V is TRBV5-4 and J is TRBJ2-5, with 7 bases matching TRBD1. The CDR3 covers 14 residues. Germline CDR1 SGHNT, CDR2 YYREEE (reference sequence). The V gene end was trimmed by 4 bases and the J gene end by 0 bases; junction bases not matched to a gene: 3. CDR3 DNA sequence: TGTGCCAGCAGCCTGACAGGGTACCAAGAGACCCAGTACTTC. Its protein is CASSLTGYQETQYF.

The chain employs TRBV7-9 and TRBJ1-2; D might be TRBD1 (6 bases). The CDR3 runs 12 residues. The germline V gene encodes CDR1 SEHNR and CDR2 FQNEAQ (reference sequence). V was pared by 5 bases and J by 8 bases, with 12 bases between. The CDR3 here is CASSRGGVGYTF. The CDR3 DNA reads TGTGCCAGCAGCCGAGGGGGGGTCGGCTACACCTTC. Using reference TRBV7-9 and TRBJ1-2 for the parts outside the CDR3, the full variable domain is DTGVSQNPRHKITKRGQNVTFRCDPISEHNRLYWYRQTLGQGPEFLTYFQNEAQLEKSRLLSDRFSAERPKGSFSTLEIQRTEQGDSAMYLCASSRGGVGYTFGSGTRLTVV.

The chain employs TRBV15 and TRBJ2-5, with TRBD2 as a possible D gene (6 bases). Trimming took off 3 bases at V and 9 bases at J, with 11 bases between the two ends. Germline V gives CDR1 LNHNV, CDR2 YYDKDF (reference sequence). This CDR3 is built from 12 residues. CDR3 loop: CATSSPREAQYF. CDR3 sequence (DNA): TGTGCCACCAGCAGTCCCAGGGAGGCCCAGTACTTC.

This clone was seen more than once but under ten times. The chain combines TRBV27 with TRBJ2-7; the match to TRBD2 covers 7 bases. CDR3 size: 16 residues. The V gene's germline CDR1 is MNHEY and CDR2 SMNVEV (reference sequence). V gave up 4 bases and J gave up 2 bases; unmatched junction bases: 11. The CDR3 loop reads CASSSSLALTTYEQYF. The CDR3 bases are TGTGCCAGCAGTTCCTCACTAGCGCTTACTACCTACGAGCAGTACTTC.

V and J are TRBV19 and TRBJ1-6, with 8 bases identical to TRBD1. Germline CDR1 and CDR2: LNHDA and SQIVND (reference sequence). This CDR3 contains 12 residues. The J segment lost 8 bases and the V segment lost 9 bases, leaving 3 bases of the junction unmatched. CDR3 in DNA: TGTGCCAGCGGACAGGGTTATTCACCCCTCCACTTT. It translates to CASGQGYSPLHF. The variable domain in full, with the rest retrieved from reference TRBV19 and TRBJ1-6, is DGGITQSPKYLFRKEGQNVTLSCEQNLNHDAMYWYRQDPGQGLRLIYYSQIVNDFQKGDIAEGYSVSREKKESFPLTVTSAQKNPTAFYLCASGQGYSPLHFGNGTRLTVT.

The chain is built from TRBV9 and TRBJ2-2, with TRBD2 identical over 7 bases. The V gene's germline CDR1 is SGDLS and CDR2 YYNGEE. After removal of 1 base from V and 4 bases from J, the junction contained 7 bases not matched to a gene. CDR3 length: 16 residues. CDR3 sequence: CASSVRGRVATGELFF. CDR3 DNA sequence: TGTGCCAGCAGCGTACGGGGGAGGGTAGCCACCGGGGAGCTGTTTTTT.

The count of this clone is one. V usage is TRBV25-1 and J usage is TRBJ1-4, with D possibly TRBD1 on 6 matching bases. This CDR3 has 16 residues. The V gene's germline CDR1 is MGHDK and CDR2 SYGVNS. Trimming removed 6 bases at V and 1 base at J, with 15 bases between. This CDR3 is CASRGGVVGTNEKLFF. CDR3 nucleotides: TGTGCCAGCAGAGGGGGGGTAGTAGGAACTAATGAAAAACTGTTTTTT.

The V and J genes are TRBV5-1 and TRBJ1-5, with a possible D match to TRBD1 (5 bases). CDR3 length equals 13 residues. Germline loops: CDR1 SGHRS, CDR2 YFSETQ. V lost 0 bases, J lost 9 bases, and 10 bases lay in between. In nucleotides, the CDR3 is TGCGCCAGCAGCTTGGGGGGGGACGGGCCCCAGCATTTT. Translating gives CASSLGGDGPQHF.

The gene calls are TRBV11-2 and TRBJ1-2; 9 bases fit TRBD1. The CDR3 extends over 19 amino acids. The germline gives CDR1 SGHAT, CDR2 FQNNGV. J gave up 5 bases and V 5 bases, and 21 bases lay outside the gene matches. The CDR3 DNA follows: TGTGCCAGCAGCAACCGGCCCTCTGGAATGGGGACAGGGATGTATGGCTACACCTTC. It yields the protein CASSNRPSGMGTGMYGYTF.

This chain connects TRBV6-1 to TRBJ2-7, with D possibly TRBD2 on 6 matching bases. This CDR3 is built from 15 residues. Trimming took 0 bases from V and 3 from J, leaving 12 bases between them. From germline, CDR1 is MNHNS and CDR2 SASEGT. CDR3 in DNA: TGTGCCAGCAGTGAAGCTAACAAGGGAGGCTACGAGCAGTACTTC. It translates to CASSEANKGGYEQYF.

The genes are TRBV5-1 and TRBJ1-4; maybe TRBD1 (6 bases). This CDR3 has 15 residues. Trimming took off 4 bases at V and 0 bases at J, with 10 bases between the two ends. From germline, CDR1 is SGHRS and CDR2 YFSETQ. CDR3: CASSQDSATNEKLFF. For the CDR3, the DNA is TGCGCCAGCAGCCAGGACAGTGCAACTAATGAAAAACTGTTTTTT.

This clone was recorded a few times. This chain links TRBV5-4 with TRBJ1-2; D ambiguous. CDR3 length: 14 amino acids. Trimming removed 2 bases from V and 3 bases from J, with 11 bases in between. The germline gives CDR1 SGHNT, CDR2 YYREEE (reference sequence). CDR3 DNA: TGTGCCAGCAGCTTCGGTTTAATGCACTATGGCTACACCTTC. As protein: CASSFGLMHYGYTF.

This chain connects TRBV5-1 to TRBJ2-1, with 8 bases matching TRBD1. The V and J ends lost 1 base and 5 bases, in that order; junction bases with no gene match: 8. The CDR3 extends over 16 amino acids. The germline CDR1 and CDR2 sequences are SGHRS and YFSETQ. The chain's CDR3 is CASSLPATGVHNEQFF. In DNA form, the CDR3 reads TGCGCCAGCAGCTTGCCAGCGACAGGGGTTCACAATGAGCAGTTCTTC.

The CDR3 protein is CASSNRGADTQYF. CDR3 DNA: TGTGCCAGCTCCAATCGCGGGGCAGATACGCAGTATTTT. The chain is built from TRBV18 and TRBJ2-3; D perhaps matches TRBD2 (6 bases). The CDR3 consists of 13 residues. Deletions cut 6 bases from V and 4 bases from J, with 11 bases between. The germline CDR1 and CDR2 sequences are KGHSH and LQKENI. The full variable domain, its missing parts supplied by reference TRBV18 and TRBJ2-3, is NAGVMQNPRHLVRRRGQEARLRCSPMKGHSHVYWYRQLPEEGLKFMVYLQKENIIDESGMPKERFSAEFPKEGPSILRIQQVVRGDSAAYFCASSNRGADTQYFGPGTRLTVL.

This clone was seen only a few times. This rearrangement joins TRBV5-4 to TRBJ2-7; the match to TRBD1 covers 8 bases. CDR1 and CDR2 (germline): SGHNT, YYREEE (reference sequence). CDR3 length equals 13 residues. Trimming took 4 bases from V and 6 from J; bases not matched to a gene: 6. CDR3 sequence reads: CASSTRTGSEQYF. CDR3 DNA: TGTGCCAGCAGCACCCGGACAGGGAGCGAGCAGTACTTC.

Only a few counts were recorded for this clone. The chain joins TRBV30 to TRBJ1-1; a possible D gene is TRBD1 (5 bases). Trimming cost V 0 bases and J 9 bases, with 14 bases left between them. The CDR3 contains 13 residues. Per the germline V gene, CDR1 is GTSNPN and CDR2 is SVGIG (reference sequence). CDR3 loop: CAWSVGVQAKAFF. The CDR3 region has the DNA TGTGCCTGGAGTGTAGGGGTACAGGCTAAAGCTTTCTTT.

A few counts support this clone. The chain combines TRBV7-8 with TRBJ1-6; D not resolved. Germline V gives CDR1 SGHVS, CDR2 FQNEAQ. V was cut by 2 bases and J by 9 bases, with 14 bases left in between. The CDR3 spans 15 residues. CDR3 DNA: TGTGCCAGCAGCTTAAGCGACTCGGAAGTTTCACCCCTCCACTTT. Protein sequence: CASSLSDSEVSPLHF.

CDR3 DNA sequence: TGCGCCAGCGGGACAGGAACTGCAACTAATGAAAAACTGTTTTTT. The encoded protein is CASGTGTATNEKLFF. The chain is built from TRBV5-1 and TRBJ1-4; 8 nucleotides agree with TRBD1. The CDR3 consists of 15 residues. The germline CDR1 and CDR2 sequences are SGHRS and YFSETQ. V lost 7 bases, J lost 0 bases, and 5 bases stayed unmatched.

The rearrangement links TRBV9 to TRBJ2-1, with 8 bases identical to TRBD2. The CDR3 sequence is 15 residues long. From germline, CDR1 is SGDLS and CDR2 YYNGEE. The J segment lost 3 bases and the V segment lost 4 bases, leaving 6 bases of the junction unmatched. CDR3 amino acids: CASSPREGLYNEQFF. The DNA for the CDR3 is TGTGCCAGCAGCCCTCGGGAGGGCCTCTACAATGAGCAGTTCTTC.

CDR3 in amino acids: CASSLTAQGPRENIQYF. CDR3 coding DNA: TGCGCCAGCAGCTTGACGGCCCAGGGGCCTCGAGAAAACATTCAGTACTTC. The chain links TRBV5-1 to TRBJ2-4; D is possibly TRBD1 (6 bases). Looked up from germline, CDR1 is SGHRS and CDR2 is YFSETQ. The CDR3 totals 17 residues. Trimming cost V 1 base and J 5 bases, with 19 bases left between them.

In this sample, this clone turned up a few times. This rearrangement joins TRBV29-1 to TRBJ2-7, with TRBD2 identical over 13 bases. CDR1 SQVTM and CDR2 ANQGSEA come from the germline V gene. The CDR3 covers 13 residues. V trimming: 3 bases; J trimming: 5 bases; junction bases outside the gene matches: 1. In DNA form, the CDR3 reads TGCAGCGTTGATACTAGCGGGGGGGACGAGCAGTACTTC. Translation: CSVDTSGGDEQYF.

The CDR3: CASSQGSSYEQYF. In DNA form, the CDR3 reads TGTGCCAGTAGTCAGGGGAGCTCCTACGAGCAGTACTTC. The rearrangement joins TRBV19 to TRBJ2-7; TRBD1 might be the D (6 bases). Trimming stripped 5 bases from V and 0 bases from J, with 8 bases between. Germline-derived CDR1 and CDR2 are LNHDA and SQIVND (reference sequence). The CDR3 totals 13 residues. Full variable domain (remainder filled in from reference TRBV19 and TRBJ2-7): DGGITQSPKYLFRKEGQNVTLSCEQNLNHDAMYWYRQDPGQGLRLIYYSQIVNDFQKGDIAEGYSVSREKKESFPLTVTSAQKNPTAFYLCASSQGSSYEQYFGPGTRLTVT.

The V call is TRBV6-1, the J call TRBJ2-7, with 9 bases identical to TRBD2. This CDR3 comprises 15 residues. The germline V gene encodes CDR1 MNHNS and CDR2 SASEGT. V dropped 7 bases and J dropped 2; count of bases not matched to a gene: 9. Here the CDR3 DNA reads TGTGCCAGCACCCTAGCGGGAACAAGCCCCTACGAGCAGTACTTC. Its protein is CASTLAGTSPYEQYF.

The chain links TRBV30 to TRBJ2-4; no firm D call. The CDR3 runs 15 residues. V was pared by 2 bases and J by 0 bases, with 11 bases between. In germline, CDR1 is GTSNPN, CDR2 SVGIG (reference sequence). The CDR3 reads CAWSISDIAKNIQYF. The CDR3 bases are TGTGCCTGGAGTATCTCAGACATAGCCAAAAACATTCAGTACTTC.